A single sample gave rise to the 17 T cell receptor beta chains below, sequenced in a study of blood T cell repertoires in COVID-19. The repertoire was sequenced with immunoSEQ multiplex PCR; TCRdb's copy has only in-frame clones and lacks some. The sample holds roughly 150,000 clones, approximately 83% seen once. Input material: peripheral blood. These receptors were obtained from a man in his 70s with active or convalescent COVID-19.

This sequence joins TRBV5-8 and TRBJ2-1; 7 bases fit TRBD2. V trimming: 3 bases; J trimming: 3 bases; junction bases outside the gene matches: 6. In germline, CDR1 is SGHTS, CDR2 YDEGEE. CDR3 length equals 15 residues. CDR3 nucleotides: TGTGCCAGCAGCTCGGGGGGACGGGTCTACAATGAGCAGTTCTTC. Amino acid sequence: CASSSGGRVYNEQFF.

CDR3 coding DNA: TGCGCCAGCACCGACCAGGGCTATGGCTACACCTTC. Its translation: CASTDQGYGYTF. This chain connects TRBV5-1 to TRBJ1-2, with D perhaps TRBD1 (5 bases). The CDR3 runs to 12 residues. The germline gives CDR1 SGHRS, CDR2 YFSETQ. V dropped 6 bases and J dropped 4 bases, with 10 bases sitting between them.

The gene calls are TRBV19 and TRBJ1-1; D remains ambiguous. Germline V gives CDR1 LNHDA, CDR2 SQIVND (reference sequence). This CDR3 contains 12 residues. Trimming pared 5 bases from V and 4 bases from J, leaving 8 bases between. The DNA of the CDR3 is TGTGCCAGTAGTGAGGGATCCACTGAAGCTTTCTTT. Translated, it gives CASSEGSTEAFF.

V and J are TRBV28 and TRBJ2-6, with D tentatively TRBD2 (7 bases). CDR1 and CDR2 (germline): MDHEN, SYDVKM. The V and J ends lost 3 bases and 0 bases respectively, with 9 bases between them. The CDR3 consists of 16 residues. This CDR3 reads CASSLRGLSGANVLTF. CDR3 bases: TGTGCCAGCAGTTTGCGGGGGCTCTCTGGGGCCAACGTCCTGACTTTC.

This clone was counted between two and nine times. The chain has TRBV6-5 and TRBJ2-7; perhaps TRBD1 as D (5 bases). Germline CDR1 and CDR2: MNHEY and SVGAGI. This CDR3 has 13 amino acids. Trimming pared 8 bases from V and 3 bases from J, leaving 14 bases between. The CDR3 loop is CASRRGPGYEQYF. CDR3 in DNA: TGTGCCAGCCGTAGGGGTCCGGGCTACGAGCAGTACTTC.

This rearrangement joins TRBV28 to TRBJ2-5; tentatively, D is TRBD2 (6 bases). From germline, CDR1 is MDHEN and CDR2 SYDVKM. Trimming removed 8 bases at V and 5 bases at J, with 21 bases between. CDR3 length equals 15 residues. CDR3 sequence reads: CASLKSGDGGETQYF. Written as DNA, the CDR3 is TGTGCCAGCCTAAAAAGTGGGGATGGGGGGGAGACCCAGTACTTC.

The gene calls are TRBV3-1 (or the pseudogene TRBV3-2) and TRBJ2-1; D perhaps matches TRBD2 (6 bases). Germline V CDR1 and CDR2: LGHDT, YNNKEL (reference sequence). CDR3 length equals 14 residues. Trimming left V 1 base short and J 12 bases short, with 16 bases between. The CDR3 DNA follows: TGTGCCAGCAGCCAAGTGAATCCGGCCGGGGGGCAGTTCTTC. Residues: CASSQVNPAGGQFF.

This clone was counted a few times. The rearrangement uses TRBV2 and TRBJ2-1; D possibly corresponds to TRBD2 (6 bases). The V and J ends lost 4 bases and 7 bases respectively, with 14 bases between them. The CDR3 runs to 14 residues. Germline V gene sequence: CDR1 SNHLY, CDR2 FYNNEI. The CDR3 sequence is CASSGGTATNEQFF. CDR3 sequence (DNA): TGTGCCAGCAGTGGGGGGACTGCTACTAATGAGCAGTTCTTC.

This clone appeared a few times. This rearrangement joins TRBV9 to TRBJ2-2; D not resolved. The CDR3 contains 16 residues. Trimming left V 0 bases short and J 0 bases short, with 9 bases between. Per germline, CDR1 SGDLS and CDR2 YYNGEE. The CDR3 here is CASSVAQRANTGELFF. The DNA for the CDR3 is TGTGCCAGCAGCGTAGCCCAGCGAGCGAACACCGGGGAGCTGTTTTTT.

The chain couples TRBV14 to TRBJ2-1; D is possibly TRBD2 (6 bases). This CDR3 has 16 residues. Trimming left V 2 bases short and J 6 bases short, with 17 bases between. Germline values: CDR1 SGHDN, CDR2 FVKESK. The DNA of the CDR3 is TGTGCCAGCAGCCAATTCGCGGGGTCGTACTCCAATGAGCAGTTCTTC. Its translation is CASSQFAGSYSNEQFF.

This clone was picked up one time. CDR3 sequence (DNA): TGTGCCAGCGTTCGTAGAGGGACAAAACAAGAGACCCAGTACTTC. As protein: CASVRRGTKQETQYF. This chain uses TRBV11-2 with TRBJ2-5; D might be TRBD1 (6 bases). This CDR3 spans 15 amino acids. Germline V gene data show CDR1 as SGHAT and CDR2 as FQNNGV. V lost 8 bases, J lost 2 bases, and 18 bases lay in between.

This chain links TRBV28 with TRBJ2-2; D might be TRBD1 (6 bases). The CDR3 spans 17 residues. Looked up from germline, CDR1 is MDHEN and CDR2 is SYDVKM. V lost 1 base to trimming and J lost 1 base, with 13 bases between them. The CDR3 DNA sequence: TGTGCCAGCAGTTTATTGAACAGGGCACAGAACACCGGGGAGCTGTTTTTT. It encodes CASSLLNRAQNTGELFF.

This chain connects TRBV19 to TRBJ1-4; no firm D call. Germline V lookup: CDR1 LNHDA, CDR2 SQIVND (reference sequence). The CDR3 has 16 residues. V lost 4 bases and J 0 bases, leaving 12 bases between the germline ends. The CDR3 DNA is TGTGCCAGTAGTACACAAACCGGGACAACTAATGAAAAACTGTTTTTT. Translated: CASSTQTGTTNEKLFF.

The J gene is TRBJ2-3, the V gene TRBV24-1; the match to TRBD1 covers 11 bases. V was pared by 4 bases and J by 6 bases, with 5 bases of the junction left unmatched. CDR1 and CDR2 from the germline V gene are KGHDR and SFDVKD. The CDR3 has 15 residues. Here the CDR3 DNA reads TGTGCCACCAGTGACAGGGACAGGGGGATGGATACGCAGTATTTT. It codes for CATSDRDRGMDTQYF.

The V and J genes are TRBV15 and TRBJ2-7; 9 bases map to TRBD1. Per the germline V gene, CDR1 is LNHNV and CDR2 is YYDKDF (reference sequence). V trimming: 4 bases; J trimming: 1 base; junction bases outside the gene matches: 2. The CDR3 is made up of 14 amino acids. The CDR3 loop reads CATSKGQGSYEQYF. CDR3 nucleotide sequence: TGTGCCACCAGCAAGGGACAGGGTTCCTACGAGCAGTACTTC.

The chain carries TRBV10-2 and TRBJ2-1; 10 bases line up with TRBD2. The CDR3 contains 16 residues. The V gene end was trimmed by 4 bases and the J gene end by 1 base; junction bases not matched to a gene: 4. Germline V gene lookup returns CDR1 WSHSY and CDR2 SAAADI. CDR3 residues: CASSGTSGRSYNEQFF. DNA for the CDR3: TGCGCCAGCAGTGGGACTAGCGGCCGATCCTACAATGAGCAGTTCTTC.

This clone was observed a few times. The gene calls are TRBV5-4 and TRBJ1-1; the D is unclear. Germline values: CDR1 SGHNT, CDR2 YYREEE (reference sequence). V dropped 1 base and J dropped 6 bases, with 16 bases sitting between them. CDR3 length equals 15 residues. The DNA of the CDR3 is TGTGCCAGCAGCTTGTACGCGGGAGGGAGTGCTGAAGCTTTCTTT. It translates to CASSLYAGGSAEAFF. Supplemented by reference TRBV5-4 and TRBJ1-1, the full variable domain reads ETGVTQSPTHLIKTRGQQVTLRCSSQSGHNTVSWYQQALGQGPQFIFQYYREEENGRGNFPPRFSGLQFPNYSSELNVNALELDDSALYLCASSLYAGGSAEAFFGQGTRLTVV.